This TCR beta chain originates from a study of blood T cells in healthy people across ages (dated by TCRdb to 2015 to 2017). Some background on the complete study: In model experiments, template switching captured roughly one uniquely barcoded TCR beta cDNA molecule for every two T cells. Age-related changes in TCR beta repertoire diversity were measured in the study by deep sequencing normalized with unique cDNA molecular identifiers. Four age groups were formed from the donors: young (average roughly 15 years), middle-aged (approximately 41), aged (approximately 60) and long-lived (more than 75). To avoid experimental bias, donors of different ages were randomly spread across the sequencing lanes. The study analyzed two additional independent replicas of 1 million unique cDNA reads from the same blood draw for two donors, one aged 18 to 29 and one aged 80 or older. Results and caveats for the whole study, not just this receptor: Compared with the aged group, the long-lived group had more naive CD4+ T cells, fewer expanded clones and increased TCR diversity, a pattern suggesting age selection. Conclusive comparison of naive and antigen-experienced compartments was prevented by the profiling of bulk unsorted PBMCs. As age increased, observed TCR beta diversity per million T cells dropped in a roughly linear way, and a significant reduction was already evident by age 40. The percentage of naive T cells measured by flow cytometry correlated strongly with observed TCR beta diversity. Because the CMV infection status of the donors was unknown, age-related changes in expanded clonotypes may potentially have been confounded. Total diversity estimates from one million sequenced T cells were considered lower bounds and underestimates.

This clonotype was recorded only once. The antigen it recognizes is unknown. Base quality data are lacking; no much larger clone is found one base away. A single read makes a weak case. Donors were about 36 systemically healthy Caucasian individuals from Russia aged roughly 6 to 100 years. Each donor gave approximately 9.3 milliliters of peripheral blood, collected into EDTA-treated Vacutainer tubes. Ficoll-Paque density-gradient centrifugation was used to isolate PBMCs, with at least 6.5 million obtained per sample. Total RNA, at least 5 micrograms per sample, was extracted from PBMCs with Trizol reagent. The percentages of naive CD45RAhigh/CD27high T cells were determined by flow cytometry on a PBMC aliquot from every donor. The method behind the library was 5' RACE. This sample was sequenced with an Illumina HiSeq 2500. The second PCR ran for about 7 to 11 cycles and used a J-beta primer mix along with a sample-barcoded 5' primer. Each TCR beta cDNA molecule received a unique molecular identifier from a template-switch 5' adaptor carrying 12 random nucleotides. Each sample yielded at least 3 million CDR3-containing paired-end reads. First-strand cDNA was synthesized from all RNA with the Mint cDNA synthesis kit, primed by a TRBC-specific oligonucleotide. All cDNA was treated with uracil-DNA glycosylase and then went through a first 18-cycle PCR with the universal primers M1SS and BC2_uni_R. As for how the authors treated the data: For normalization, 1 million high-quality reads, each with a distinct molecular identifier, were randomly selected from each sample. Instead of being binned into consensus sequences, reads with shared molecular identifiers were discarded. MiTCR, set to a Q25 quality threshold and the strictest error-elimination algorithm, was used for CDR3 identification, clonotype clustering and error correction. A nonparametric unseen species model with Euler transformation was used to estimate a lower bound on total TCR beta diversity. Starting from the raw public reads, TCRdb applied fastp trimming at Q25, assembled clones with MiXCR and retained in-frame beta chains. Identical CDR3 proteins give one entry, which carries the most common genes and DNA. The V and J calls and clone size are TCRdb's, not the authors'. Within this sample are about 650,000 distinct CDR3 sequences, with 32% of them counted one time only. Of the sample, 15% to 17% falls within the top ten clones.

The TCR was taken from a woman aged 80 or older in good health. Donor details come from another sample of the same person, matched by shared clones. The sample was blood.

The CDR3 reads as follows: CASSDGVPQGEQYF. The DNA sequence follows: TGTGCCAGCAGTGACGGGGTCCCACAGGGCGAGCAGTACTTC. The chain was built from TRBV6-5 and TRBJ2-7, with TRBD1 tentatively as D gene (6 bases match). V loses 5 bases, J loses 6 bases, and the germline ends lie 17 bases apart. Reading the germline V gene gives CDR1 MNHEY and CDR2 SVGAGI. The CDR3, cysteine through phenylalanine, is 14 amino acids long. CDR3 DNA is the only sequence kept; it has 42 bases, read in frame from the first base.